This T cell receptor beta chain was observed in a study of T cell responses to AZD1222 COVID-19 vaccine. Libraries were prepared by immunoSEQ multiplex PCR; TCRdb keeps only in-frame clonotypes and omits some of them. The repertoire consists of 53,000 or so clones, with approximately 83% occurring once and the leading ten covering less than 9%. Second doses that came at about 4 or about 12 weeks were put together. The V segment lost 1 base and the J segment 7 bases; nucleotides outside the gene matches: 12. This CDR3 has 16 residues. Germline loops: CDR1 GTSNPN, CDR2 SVGIG (reference sequence). The V call is TRBV30, the J call TRBJ2-2; 7 bases match TRBD2. This receptor was taken from an adult who received the AZD1222 COVID-19 vaccine. The sample in question was peripheral blood, obtained 28 days after the second AZD1222 dose. The CDR3 is CAWSEKLAGVGGELFF. The CDR3 DNA sequence: TGTGCCTGGAGTGAAAAGTTGGCGGGAGTAGGCGGGGAGCTGTTTTTT.